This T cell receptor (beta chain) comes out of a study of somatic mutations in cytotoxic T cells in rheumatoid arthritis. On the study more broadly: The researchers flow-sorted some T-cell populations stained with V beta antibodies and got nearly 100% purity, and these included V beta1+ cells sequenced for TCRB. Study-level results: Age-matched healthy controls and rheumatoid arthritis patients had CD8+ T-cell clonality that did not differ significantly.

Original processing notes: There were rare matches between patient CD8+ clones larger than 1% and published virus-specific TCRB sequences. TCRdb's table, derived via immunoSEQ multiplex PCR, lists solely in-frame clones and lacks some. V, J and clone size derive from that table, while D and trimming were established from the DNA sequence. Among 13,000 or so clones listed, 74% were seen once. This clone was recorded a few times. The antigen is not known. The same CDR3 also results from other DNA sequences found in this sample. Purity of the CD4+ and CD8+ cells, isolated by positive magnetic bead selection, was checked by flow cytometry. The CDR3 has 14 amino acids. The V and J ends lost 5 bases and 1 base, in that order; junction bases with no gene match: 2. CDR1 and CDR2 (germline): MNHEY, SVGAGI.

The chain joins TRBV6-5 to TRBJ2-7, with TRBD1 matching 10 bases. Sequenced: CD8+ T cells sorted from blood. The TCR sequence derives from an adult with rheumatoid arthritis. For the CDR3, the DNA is TGTGCCAGCAGTCCGGGACAGGGGTCCTACGAGCAGTACTTC. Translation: CASSPGQGSYEQYF.